Shown below are 27 T cell receptor beta chains from a single sample sequenced in a study of cytomegalovirus exposure and HLA in healthy donors. 13 Jbeta primers and 60 Vbeta primers were used for the PCR. Data came from immunoSEQ multiplex PCR; TCRdb stores just in-frame clones and leaves some out. The sample has more than 95,000 clones; approximately 79% are singletons. The material sequenced was PBMCs. These receptors came from a man between 60 and 75 years old in good health and CMV-seropositive.

With regard to this clone: One end of the junction fails to match germline, which may point to a read error. The same CDR3 arises from other DNA sequences in this sample as well. The chain is built from TRBV6-6 and TRBJ2-7, with D unclear. This CDR3 is built from 12 residues. CDR1 MNHNY and CDR2 SVGAGI come from the germline V gene (reference sequence). In nucleotides, the CDR3 is TGCGCCAGCAGTTACTCCAGCTACGAGCAGTACTTC. Translated: CASSYSSYEQYF.

V and J are TRBV11-2 and TRBJ2-3, with TRBD2 matching over 9 bases. The trim removed 5 bases at V and 2 bases at J, leaving 2 bases unmatched. In germline, CDR1 is SGHAT, CDR2 FQNNGV. This CDR3 is built from 14 residues. The CDR3 here is CASSPSGNTDTQYF. In DNA, the CDR3 is TGTGCCAGCAGCCCTAGCGGGAACACAGATACGCAGTATTTT.

The genes are TRBV5-8 and TRBJ2-5; possibly TRBD2 for D (5 bases). V was clipped by 4 bases and J by 5 bases, with 12 bases between them. The CDR3 is 13 residues long. Germline loops: CDR1 SGHTS, CDR2 YDEGEE. This chain's CDR3 is CASSITSGETQYF. The CDR3, as DNA: TGTGCCAGCAGCATCACTAGTGGGGAGACCCAGTACTTC.

This sequence joins TRBV7-8 and TRBJ1-1; TRBD1 might be the D (5 bases). The CDR3 is made up of 13 amino acids. Per germline, CDR1 SGHVS and CDR2 FQNEAQ. Trimming took off 4 bases at V and 5 bases at J, with 11 bases between the two ends. The CDR3 DNA reads as TGTGCCAGCAGCTCCACCAGGGTGACTGAAGCTTTCTTT. The encoded protein is CASSSTRVTEAFF.

The CDR3 loop is CASGLVQLSAGGPYSNQPQHF. The CDR3 coding sequence is TGTGCTAGTGGTTTGGTACAGCTTTCGGCAGGGGGCCCCTATAGCAATCAGCCCCAGCATTTT. The chain employs TRBV12-5 and TRBJ1-5; TRBD1 aligns across 8 bases. CDR3 length: 21 residues. V lost 0 bases, J lost 0 bases, and 16 bases stayed unmatched. Germline assignment: CDR1 LGHNT and CDR2 FRNRAP.

This chain uses TRBV5-1 with TRBJ1-1, with D perhaps matching TRBD1 (6 bases). Germline CDR1 SGHRS, CDR2 YFSETQ. Trimming pared 4 bases from V and 2 bases from J, leaving 12 bases between. The CDR3 has 14 residues. DNA for the CDR3: TGCGCCAGCAGCCAGGACAGTCAAAACACTGAAGCTTTCTTT. It codes for CASSQDSQNTEAFF.

This rearrangement joins TRBV2 to TRBJ2-1, with TRBD2 matching over 14 bases. The CDR3 loop spans 15 amino acids. Per the germline V gene, CDR1 is SNHLY and CDR2 is FYNNEI. V gave up 5 bases and J gave up 9 bases; unmatched junction bases: 6. CDR3 loop: CASSMTSGGVGEQFF. CDR3 bases: TGTGCCAGCAGTATGACTAGCGGGGGGGTGGGTGAGCAGTTCTTC.

The chain has TRBV4-3 and TRBJ2-7, with 10 bases identical to TRBD1. The CDR3 length is 16 residues. Germline assignment: CDR1 LGHNA and CDR2 YSLEER. V gave up 3 bases and J gave up 1 base; unmatched junction bases: 6. The CDR3 reads CASSHSGTGESYEQYF. In DNA, the CDR3 is TGCGCCAGCAGCCATTCCGGGACAGGGGAGTCCTACGAGCAGTACTTC.

J is TRBJ2-5 and V is TRBV7-2, with 7 bases fitting TRBD2. The CDR3 is made up of 11 amino acids. The junction had 3 bases not matched to a gene; V was cut back by 0 bases and J by 14 bases. Germline CDR1 reads SGHTA; CDR2 reads FQGNSA. The DNA of the CDR3 is TGTGCCAGCAGCTTAGCCCGGGACTACTACTTC. Its translation: CASSLARDYYF.

In its sample, this clone was seen many times. V and J are TRBV4-2 and TRBJ2-7; 9 nucleotides line up with TRBD1. Germline CDR1 and CDR2: LGHNA and YNFKEQ. This CDR3 is built from 15 residues. V was clipped by 1 base and J by 2 bases; unmatched bases: 3. This CDR3 is CASSQVGQGTYEQYF. CDR3 nucleotides: TGTGCCAGCAGCCAAGTTGGACAGGGGACCTACGAGCAGTACTTC.

The rearrangement uses TRBV27 and TRBJ2-7, with 7 bases aligning to TRBD1. There are 15 residues in the CDR3. CDR1 MNHEY and CDR2 SMNVEV come from the germline V gene (reference sequence). V was pared by 2 bases and J by 5 bases, with 9 bases of the junction left unmatched. In DNA form, the CDR3 reads TGTGCCAGCAGTTTAGGGACAGTGGGGGTAAACGAGCAGTACTTC. Residues: CASSLGTVGVNEQYF.

Of note for this clone: Additional DNA sequences in this sample encode the identical CDR3. This sequence joins TRBV7-2 and TRBJ2-3, with D possibly TRBD1 on 5 matching bases. V was trimmed by 5 bases and J by 3 bases, leaving 18 bases between them. The CDR3 covers 16 residues. Germline assignment: CDR1 SGHTA and CDR2 FQGNSA. Here the CDR3 DNA reads TGTGCCAGCAGCCAAGTAAGGGGAAAAGAGACAGATACGCAGTATTTT. Protein: CASSQVRGKETDTQYF. The full variable domain, completed using reference TRBV7-2 and TRBJ2-3, is GAGVSQSPSNKVTEKGKDVELRCDPISGHTALYWYRQSLGQGLEFLIYFQGNSAPDKSGLPSDRFSAERTGGSVSTLTIQRTQQEDSAVYLCASSQVRGKETDTQYFGPGTRLTVL.

This chain connects TRBV6-1 to TRBJ2-7, with 8 bases fitting TRBD2. The CDR3 is 15 residues long. Trimming took 7 bases from V and 3 from J; bases not matched to a gene: 11. CDR1 is MNHNS and CDR2 is SASEGT in the germline V gene. The CDR3 DNA reads TGTGCCAGCAAGGGAGGGATAGCGGGGCTCTACGAGCAGTACTTC. Its translation is CASKGGIAGLYEQYF.

The chain has TRBV6-1 and TRBJ2-7; TRBD2 is a possible D gene (5 bases). This CDR3 has 12 residues. V lost 11 bases, J lost 5 bases, and 16 bases lay in between. Looked up from germline, CDR1 is MNHNS and CDR2 is SASEGT. CDR3 protein: CAGGRGADEQYF. The DNA for the CDR3 is TGTGCCGGAGGACGGGGAGCCGACGAGCAGTACTTC.

This chain uses TRBV9 with TRBJ2-7; 7 bases are a match to TRBD1. In germline, CDR1 is SGDLS, CDR2 YYNGEE. The V segment lost 0 bases and the J segment 6 bases; nucleotides outside the gene matches: 3. The CDR3 length is 13 residues. CDR3 in amino acids: CASSVDPGGEQYF. The CDR3 coding sequence is TGTGCCAGCAGCGTAGACCCAGGGGGCGAGCAGTACTTC.

The rearrangement links TRBV5-1 to TRBJ1-3, with D perhaps matching TRBD1 (6 bases). The CDR3 runs to 14 residues. Germline CDR1 SGHRS, CDR2 YFSETQ. V was clipped by 4 bases and J by 0 bases, with 8 bases between them. Here the CDR3 reads CASSMDSSGNTIYF. The CDR3 DNA is TGCGCCAGCAGCATGGACAGCTCTGGAAACACCATATATTTT.

The chain is built from TRBV7-2 and TRBJ2-7; 12 nucleotides agree with TRBD2. The CDR3 runs to 15 residues. J lost 0 bases, V lost 5 bases, and 2 bases had no gene match. Germline V CDR1 and CDR2: SGHTA, FQGNSA. DNA of the CDR3: TGTGCCAGCAGCAAGACTAGCGGGAGCTCCTACGAGCAGTACTTC. It encodes CASSKTSGSSYEQYF.

Note on this clone: This same CDR3 is encoded by further DNA sequences in the sample. V and J are TRBV7-2 and TRBJ2-7; no clear D gene. There are 15 residues in the CDR3. With 2 bases removed from V and 3 bases from J, the gap between germline ends came to 14 bases. Per the germline V gene, CDR1 is SGHTA and CDR2 is FQGNSA. CDR3 sequence reads: CASSLNSNSLYEQYF. The CDR3 coding sequence is TGTGCCAGCAGCTTAAATAGTAACAGCCTCTACGAGCAGTACTTC.

The chain recombines TRBV11-1 with TRBJ2-7; D not certain. The length of the CDR3 is 16 residues. Trimming took 7 bases from V and 0 from J, leaving 19 bases between them. CDR1 is SGHAT and CDR2 is FQDESV in the germline V gene (reference sequence). The CDR3, as DNA: TGTGCCAGCACCCCGGGTCCGCGATACTCCTCCTACGAGCAGTACTTC. This encodes CASTPGPRYSSYEQYF.

This clone was counted between two and nine times. Its ends do not fully match the called genes, so a read error is possible. The rearrangement joins TRBV5-5 to TRBJ1-1; a possible D gene is TRBD1 (5 bases). Germline CDR1 SGHKS, CDR2 YYEKEE (reference sequence). The CDR3 is made up of 15 amino acids. The CDR3 coding sequence is TGTGCCAGCAGATTGGGGGAGCGGACGAACACTGAAGCTTTCTTT. Translating it yields CASRLGERTNTEAFF.

This clone was seen just once. The chain has TRBV5-1 and TRBJ2-5; D may be TRBD2 (6 bases). This CDR3 comprises 15 residues. Looked up from germline, CDR1 is SGHRS and CDR2 is YFSETQ. V was cut by 1 base and J by 2 bases, with 12 bases left in between. CDR3 in DNA: TGCGCCAGCAGCTTGATGGGGGGAAGTCAAGAGACCCAGTACTTC. Translation: CASSLMGGSQETQYF.

The V and J genes are TRBV6-6 and TRBJ1-4; D unclear. Germline lookup yields CDR1 MNHNY and CDR2 SVGAGI (reference sequence). The V and J ends lost 7 bases and 8 bases respectively, with 14 bases between them. The CDR3 is made up of 13 amino acids. In DNA, the CDR3 is TGTGCCAGCAAAGCAAGAGGTACCGAAAAACTGTTTTTT. Encoded protein: CASKARGTEKLFF.

V usage is TRBV21-1 and J usage is TRBJ1-6; the table assigns TRBD1, which was not confirmed against the DNA. TRBV21-1 is a pseudogene locus. CDR3 size: 16 residues. In DNA form, the CDR3 reads TGTGCCAGCAGCAAGGATGGGTACAGGGGCAACTCACCCCTCCACTTT. Encoded protein: CASSKDGYRGNSPLHF.

V and J are TRBV9 and TRBJ2-3; 10 positions agree with TRBD1. The germline V gene encodes CDR1 SGDLS and CDR2 YYNGEE. V lost 4 bases and J lost 5; bases outside the gene matches: 7. The CDR3 runs to 15 residues. CDR3 sequence (DNA): TGTGCCAGCAGCCCCAGGACAGGGGGGCAAGATACGCAGTATTTT. Amino acid sequence: CASSPRTGGQDTQYF. The variable domain in full, completed from reference TRBV9 and TRBJ2-3, reads DSGVTQTPKHLITATGQRVTLRCSPRSGDLSVYWYQQSLDQGLQFLIQYYNGEERAKGNILERFSAQQFPDLHSELNLSSLELGDSALYFCASSPRTGGQDTQYFGPGTRLTVL.

The chain employs TRBV7-2 and TRBJ1-5; D might be TRBD1 (5 bases). The germline gives CDR1 SGHTA, CDR2 FQGNSA. Trimming shortened V by 7 bases and J by 0 bases, and 10 bases separated the two germline ends. The CDR3 has 14 residues. The CDR3, as DNA: TGTGCCAGCAACCGACAGAATAGCAATCAGCCCCAGCATTTT. As protein: CASNRQNSNQPQHF.

This clone was seen at least ten times. This chain links TRBV30 with TRBJ1-5; D remains ambiguous. The CDR3 consists of 13 residues. The V and J ends lost 3 bases and 2 bases respectively, with 8 bases between them. CDR1 GTSNPN and CDR2 SVGIG come from the germline V gene (reference sequence). CDR3 loop: CAWRGSRNQPQHF. CDR3 sequence (DNA): TGTGCCTGGAGAGGGAGTCGCAATCAGCCCCAGCATTTT. Full variable domain (remainder filled in from reference TRBV30 and TRBJ1-5): SQTIHQWPATLVQPVGSPLSLECTVEGTSNPNLYWYRQAAGRGLQLLFYSVGIGQISSEVPQNLSASRPQDRQFILSSKKLLLSDSGFYLCAWRGSRNQPQHFGDGTRLSIL.

J is TRBJ1-6 and V is TRBV5-5; 7 bases map to TRBD1. The CDR3 totals 13 residues. The V and J ends lost 4 bases and 7 bases, in that order; junction bases with no gene match: 2. The germline CDR1 and CDR2 sequences are SGHKS and YYEKEE (reference sequence). CDR3 nucleotides: TGTGCCAGCAGCCGGGACAGAAATTCACCCCTCCACTTT. This gives the protein CASSRDRNSPLHF. Filled out from reference TRBV5-5 and TRBJ1-6, the complete variable domain reads DAGVTQSPTHLIKTRGQQVTLRCSPISGHKSVSWYQQVLGQGPQFIFQYYEKEERGRGNFPDRFSARQFPNYSSELNVNALLLGDSALYLCASSRDRNSPLHFGNGTRLTVT.